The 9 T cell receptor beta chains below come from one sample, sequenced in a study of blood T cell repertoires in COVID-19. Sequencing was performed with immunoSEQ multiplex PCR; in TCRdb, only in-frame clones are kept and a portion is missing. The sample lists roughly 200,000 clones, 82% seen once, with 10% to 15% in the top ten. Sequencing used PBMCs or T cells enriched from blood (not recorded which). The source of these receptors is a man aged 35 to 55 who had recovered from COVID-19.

In DNA, the CDR3 is TGTGCCAGCAGCTTATCAGGATACACCGGGGAGCTGTTTTTT. Amino acids: CASSLSGYTGELFF. The chain has TRBV5-6 and TRBJ2-2; D remains unclear. The CDR3 totals 14 residues. CDR1 is SGHDT and CDR2 is YYEEEE in the germline V gene. Deletions cut 2 bases from V and 3 bases from J, with 8 bases between.

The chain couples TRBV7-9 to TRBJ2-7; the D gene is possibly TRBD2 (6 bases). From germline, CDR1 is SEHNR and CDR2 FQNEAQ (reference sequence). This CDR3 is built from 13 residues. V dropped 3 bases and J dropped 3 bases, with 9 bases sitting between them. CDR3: CASSLGGFYEQYV. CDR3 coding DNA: TGTGCCAGCAGCTTGGGGGGTTTCTACGAGCAGTACGTC.

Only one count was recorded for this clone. CDR3 sequence reads: CASSSGTSGSYNEQFF. In DNA form, the CDR3 reads TGTGCCAGCAGCAGCGGGACTAGCGGGTCCTACAATGAGCAGTTCTTC. V gene TRBV11-2 combines with J gene TRBJ2-1; 12 bases fit TRBD2. The V segment lost 5 bases and the J segment 1 base; nucleotides outside the gene matches: 3. This CDR3 has 16 amino acids. In germline, CDR1 is SGHAT, CDR2 FQNNGV.

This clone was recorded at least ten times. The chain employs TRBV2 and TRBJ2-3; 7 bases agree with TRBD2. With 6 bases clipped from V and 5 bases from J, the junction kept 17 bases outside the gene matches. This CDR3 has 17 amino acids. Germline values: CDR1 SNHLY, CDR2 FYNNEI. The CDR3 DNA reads TGTGCCAGCAGCGCCGCCCGGCGGGAGAGGGGCGGAGATACGCAGTATTTT. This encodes CASSAARRERGGDTQYF.

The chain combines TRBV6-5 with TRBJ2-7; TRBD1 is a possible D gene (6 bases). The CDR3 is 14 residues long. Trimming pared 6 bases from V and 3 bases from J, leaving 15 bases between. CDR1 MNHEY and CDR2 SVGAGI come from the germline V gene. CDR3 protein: CASSGDRSFYEQYF. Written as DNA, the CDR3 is TGTGCCAGCAGCGGAGACAGGAGTTTCTACGAGCAGTACTTC.

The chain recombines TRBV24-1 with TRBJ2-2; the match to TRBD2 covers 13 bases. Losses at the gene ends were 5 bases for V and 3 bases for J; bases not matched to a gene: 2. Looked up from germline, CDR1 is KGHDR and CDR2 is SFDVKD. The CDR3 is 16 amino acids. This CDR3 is CATSGGLAGDTGELFF. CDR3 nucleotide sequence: TGTGCCACCAGTGGAGGACTAGCGGGAGACACCGGGGAGCTGTTTTTT.

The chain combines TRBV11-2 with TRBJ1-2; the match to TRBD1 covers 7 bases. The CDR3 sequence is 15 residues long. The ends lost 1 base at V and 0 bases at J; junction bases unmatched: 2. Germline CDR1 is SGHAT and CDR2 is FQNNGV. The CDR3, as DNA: TGTGCCAGCAGCTTAGGGACAGGTTCTAACTATGGCTACACCTTC. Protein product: CASSLGTGSNYGYTF. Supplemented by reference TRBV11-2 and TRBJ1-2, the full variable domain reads EAGVAQSPRYKIIEKRQSVAFWCNPISGHATLYWYQQILGQGPKLLIQFQNNGVVDDSQLPKDRFSAERLKGVDSTLKIQPAKLEDSAVYLCASSLGTGSNYGYTFGSGTRLTVV.

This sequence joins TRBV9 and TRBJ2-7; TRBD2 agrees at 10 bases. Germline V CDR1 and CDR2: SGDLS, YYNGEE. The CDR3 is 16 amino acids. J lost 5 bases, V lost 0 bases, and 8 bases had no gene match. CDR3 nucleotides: TGTGCCAGCAGCGTAGAGGCGGGACTAGCGTACGACGAGCAGTACTTC. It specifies CASSVEAGLAYDEQYF.

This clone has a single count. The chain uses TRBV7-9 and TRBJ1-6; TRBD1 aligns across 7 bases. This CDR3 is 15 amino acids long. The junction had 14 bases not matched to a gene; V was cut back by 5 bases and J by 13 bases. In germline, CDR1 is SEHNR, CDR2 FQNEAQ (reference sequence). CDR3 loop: CASSLQGQGGLPLHF. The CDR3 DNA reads TGTGCCAGCAGCCTTCAGGGGCAGGGGGGCCTCCCCCTCCACTTT.